This T cell receptor (beta chain) was observed in a study of response to subunit inactivated influenza vaccine. Study findings and constraints: The authors suggested that every seasonal influenza vaccination recruits few new T cells.

This clonotype was counted between two and nine times. What it recognizes is unknown. The CDR3 has 16 residues. The germline CDR1 and CDR2 sequences are SGHTA and FQGNSA. V dropped 3 bases and J dropped 8; count of bases not matched to a gene: 9. TCRdb processed the RT-PCR reads anew with MiXCR; each CDR3 protein has one entry. The profile shows 450,000 to 700,000 distinct CDR3 sequences, around 15% of them singletons. The receptor was isolated from a man aged 45-60 years who received an inactivated influenza vaccine. The sample consisted of PBMCs from blood, taken 12 days after vaccination. This sequence joins TRBV7-2 and TRBJ2-1; 11 positions match TRBD2. The CDR3 reads CASSFGLAGGGDEQFF. CDR3 nucleotide sequence: TGTGCCAGCAGCTTCGGGCTAGCGGGGGGTGGTGATGAGCAGTTCTTC.